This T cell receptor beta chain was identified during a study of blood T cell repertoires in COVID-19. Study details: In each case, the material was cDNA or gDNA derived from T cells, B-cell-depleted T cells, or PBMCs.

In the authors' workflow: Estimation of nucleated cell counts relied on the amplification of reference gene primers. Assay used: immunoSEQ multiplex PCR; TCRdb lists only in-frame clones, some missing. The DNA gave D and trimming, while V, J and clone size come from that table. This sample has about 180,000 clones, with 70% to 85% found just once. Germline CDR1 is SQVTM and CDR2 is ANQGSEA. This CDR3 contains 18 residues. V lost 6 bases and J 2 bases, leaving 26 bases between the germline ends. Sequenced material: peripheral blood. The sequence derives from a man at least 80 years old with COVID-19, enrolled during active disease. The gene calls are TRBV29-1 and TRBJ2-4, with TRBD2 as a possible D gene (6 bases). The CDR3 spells CSVAGGWGDLSSKNIQYF. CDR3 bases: TGCAGCGTCGCCGGGGGATGGGGGGACCTTTCTTCCAAAAACATTCAGTACTTC.